This T cell receptor beta chain derives from a study of identical twins. Study-level results: Out-of-frame beta sequences exhibited a weaker degree of excess twin sharing.

As for this clonotype: Its antigen is currently unknown.

The germline V gene encodes CDR1 LNHNV and CDR2 YYDKDF (reference sequence). The CDR3 has 18 residues. Losses at the gene ends were 4 bases for V and 5 bases for J; bases not matched to a gene: 11. TCRdb reprocessed the 5' RACE reads via MiXCR and lists one record per CDR3 protein. The sample contains 200,000 to 250,000 distinct CDR3 sequences, approximately 6.8% of which appear only once. These data also featured in a second study, about yellow fever vaccine responses in identical twins.

The rearrangement joins TRBV15 to TRBJ1-4; 12 bases fit TRBD1. The sequenced sample consisted of CD8+ T cells sorted from blood. This receptor was identified in a young woman in good health. Here the CDR3 DNA reads TGTGCCACCAGCAAACCACCGGGACAGGGGGCAGCGAATGAAAAACTGTTTTTT. This translates into CATSKPPGQGAANEKLFF.